A single sample is the source of the 25 T cell receptor beta chains below, sequenced in a study of vaccination and CD4 T cells after COVID-19. Sequencing of the DNA from cultured CD4+ T cells was carried out with the Oncomine TCR Beta short-read assay. MiXCR, applied by TCRdb to the PCR reads, yields one record per CDR3 protein. The data hold about 11,000 distinct CDR3 sequences, with about 31% observed a single time. Sample treatment: approximately 10-day PBMC culture with coronavirus spike peptide pools or control peptides (ViraFEST assay). For these TCRs, the target antigens are not known. The sample consisted of CD4+ T cells from blood, cultured in vitro, taken after SARS-CoV-2 vaccination. The receptor source for this set is a human donor who had recovered from COVID-19.

The chain employs TRBV29-1 and TRBJ1-5; 7 bases line up with TRBD1. The CDR3 has 12 residues. CDR1 and CDR2 (germline): SQVTM, ANQGSEA. After removal of 6 bases from V and 6 bases from J, the junction contained 5 bases not matched to a gene. In nucleotides, the CDR3 is TGCAGCGTGACAGGGCCCGGTCAGCCCCAGCATTTT. Translated: CSVTGPGQPQHF.

The chain combines TRBV5-4 with TRBJ1-1, with 8 bases identical to TRBD1. J lost 3 bases, V lost 0 bases, and 4 bases had no gene match. Germline V lookup: CDR1 SGHNT, CDR2 YYREEE (reference sequence). The CDR3 has 15 amino acids. CDR3: CASSLAGGMDTEAFF. For the CDR3, the DNA is TGTGCCAGCAGCTTGGCAGGGGGCATGGACACTGAAGCTTTCTTT.

Details on this clonotype: One junction end disagrees with the germline gene, perhaps due to a read error. The rearrangement links TRBV6-1 to TRBJ1-5, with D uncertain. The CDR3 sequence is 13 residues long. The V gene's germline CDR1 is MNHNS and CDR2 SASEGT. CDR3 loop: CASRENTNQRQHF. DNA for the CDR3: TGTGCCAGCAGGGAAAACACAAATCAGCGCCAGCATTTT.

This clonotype was seen only a few times. CDR3 nucleotide sequence: TGCAGCGCCCGGTGGGGGAACACTGAAGCTTTCTTT. As protein: CSARWGNTEAFF. J is TRBJ1-1 and V is TRBV29-1, with no clear D. The germline V and J ends were trimmed by 7 bases and 1 base, with 10 bases remaining between them. The CDR3 length is 12 residues. CDR1 is SQVTM and CDR2 is ANQGSEA in the germline V gene.

The CDR3 region has the DNA TGCAGCGCCTCAACAGGTGTCGGTGAAAAACTGTTTTTT. Translation: CSASTGVGEKLFF. V and J are TRBV29-1 and TRBJ1-4, with D possibly being TRBD1 (5 bases). Germline V gene sequence: CDR1 SQVTM, CDR2 ANQGSEA. Trimming cost V 7 bases and J 7 bases, with 16 bases left between them. CDR3 length: 13 residues. Full variable domain (missing parts from reference TRBV29-1 and TRBJ1-4): SAVISQKPSRDICQRGTSLTIQCQVDSQVTMMFWYRQQPGQSLTLIATANQGSEATYESGFVIDKFPISRPNLTFSTLTVSNMSPEDSSIYLCSASTGVGEKLFFGSGTQLSVL.

This rearrangement joins TRBV5-4 to TRBJ1-1; 9 bases align to TRBD1. The germline V gene has CDR1 SGHNT and CDR2 YYREEE (reference sequence). The CDR3 spans 14 residues. With V trimmed by 5 bases and J by 6 bases, 8 bases remained unmatched. CDR3 nucleotides: TGTGCCAGCAGGTCGACAGGGGGAAAGTCTGAAGCTTTCTTT. Protein: CASRSTGGKSEAFF. Together with reference TRBV5-4 and TRBJ1-1, the CDR3 gives the full variable domain: ETGVTQSPTHLIKTRGQQVTLRCSSQSGHNTVSWYQQALGQGPQFIFQYYREEENGRGNFPPRFSGLQFPNYSSELNVNALELDDSALYLCASRSTGGKSEAFFGQGTRLTVV.

The chain couples TRBV9 to TRBJ1-2, with D possibly being TRBD1 (6 bases). The germline V gene encodes CDR1 SGDLS and CDR2 YYNGEE. This CDR3 is 15 amino acids long. The V end lost 4 bases, the J end lost 2 bases, and 15 bases lay between the germline ends. In DNA, the CDR3 is TGTGCCAGCAGCATAGCGGGGCAGGGGAACTATGGCTACACCTTC. Its protein is CASSIAGQGNYGYTF.

This clonotype was detected a few times. This chain uses TRBV4-1 with TRBJ2-5, with a possible D match to TRBD2 (6 bases). V lost 1 base and J 5 bases, leaving 20 bases between the germline ends. CDR1 is MGHRA, CDR2 YSYEKL, per germline. The CDR3 extends over 17 amino acids. The CDR3 DNA sequence: TGCGCCAGCAGCCAAGCTTTGGGGGGAACCCCGGTCGAGACCCAGTACTTC. Its protein is CASSQALGGTPVETQYF.

This chain's CDR3 is CASSITRHRGPGNTIYF. The DNA for the CDR3 is TGTGCCAGTAGTATTACCCGGCACAGGGGGCCTGGAAACACCATATATTTT. V gene TRBV19 combines with J gene TRBJ1-3; 9 bases match TRBD1. Germline CDR1 and CDR2: LNHDA and SQIVND (reference sequence). The CDR3 runs to 17 residues. After removal of 3 bases from V and 2 bases from J, the junction contained 8 bases not matched to a gene.

The chain carries TRBV27 and TRBJ2-7, with no clear D. Trimming took 5 bases from V and 0 from J, leaving 11 bases between them. Germline V gene data show CDR1 as MNHEY and CDR2 as SMNVEV (reference sequence). The CDR3 covers 14 residues. The CDR3 nucleotides read TGTGCCAGCAGTCTCCGGTACGGCTCCTACGAGCAGTACTTC. It encodes CASSLRYGSYEQYF.

The chain uses TRBV7-9 and TRBJ2-1, with 8 nucleotides matching TRBD2. V trimming: 4 bases; J trimming: 8 bases; junction bases outside the gene matches: 16. The CDR3 contains 17 residues. Germline CDR1 and CDR2: SEHNR and FQNEAQ (reference sequence). CDR3 nucleotide sequence: TGTGCCAGCAGCTCAGACCTGGCGGGAGGATCTTCGGATGAGCAGTTCTTC. It is translated as CASSSDLAGGSSDEQFF.

This clonotype came up a few times. This chain joins TRBV6-2 or TRBV6-3 and TRBJ2-3; 10 bases are a match to TRBD1. This CDR3 region has 15 residues. V lost 4 bases to trimming and J lost 8 bases; unmatched junction nucleotides: 9. From germline, CDR1 is MNHEY and CDR2 SVGEGT. The CDR3 bases are TGTGCCAGCAGTTCACGGGACAGGGGAAGCGGTACGCAGTATTTT. Its translation: CASSSRDRGSGTQYF.

This chain uses TRBV5-4 with TRBJ2-1, with TRBD1 as a possible D gene (7 bases). Germline V CDR1 and CDR2: SGHNT, YYREEE (reference sequence). The CDR3 consists of 16 residues. The germline V and J ends were trimmed by 4 bases and 2 bases, with 16 bases remaining between them. The CDR3 DNA sequence: TGTGCCAGCAGCGTAGCAGGGGGAGGCACCTACAATGAGCAGTTCTTC. This encodes CASSVAGGGTYNEQFF.

The CDR3 DNA sequence: TGTGCCAGCAGCCCGGGACAGGGCGAAGAAGCTTTCTTT. Residues: CASSPGQGEEAFF. The chain links TRBV5-4 to TRBJ1-1, with 9 bases matching TRBD1. This CDR3 spans 13 amino acids. Germline V lookup: CDR1 SGHNT, CDR2 YYREEE (reference sequence). V lost 4 bases to trimming and J lost 8 bases; unmatched junction nucleotides: 6.

This rearrangement joins TRBV18 to TRBJ2-1; TRBD2 matches 8 bases. The germline gives CDR1 KGHSH, CDR2 LQKENI. Germline trimming cut 3 bases from V and 6 bases from J; bases unmatched to any gene: 10. The CDR3 is 16 amino acids. Written as DNA, the CDR3 is TGTGCCAGCTCACCTCTTGGTAGCGGGAACGGCAATGAGCAGTTCTTC. This translates into CASSPLGSGNGNEQFF.

This clonotype was counted only a few times. The DNA of the CDR3 is TGTGCCAGCAGCTTAGGTTGGCGAACGAACACTGAAGCTTTCTTT. Protein product: CASSLGWRTNTEAFF. The chain is built from TRBV7-2 and TRBJ1-1; no reliable D call. Germline CDR1 SGHTA, CDR2 FQGNSA. V was clipped by 1 base and J by 1 base, with 10 bases between them. This CDR3 comprises 15 residues.

The chain employs TRBV20-1 and TRBJ1-1; TRBD1 might be the D (6 bases). This CDR3 spans 15 amino acids. The V gene lost 3 bases and the J gene lost 2 bases, with 16 bases spanning the gap. Per the germline V gene, CDR1 is DFQATT and CDR2 is SNEGSKA (reference sequence). CDR3 loop: CSASAIDRTNTEAFF. DNA of the CDR3: TGCAGTGCTAGTGCTATCGACAGGACAAACACTGAAGCTTTCTTT.

V usage is TRBV24-1 and J usage is TRBJ2-3; no firm D call. The CDR3 has 15 residues. V lost 1 base to trimming and J lost 2 bases, with 9 bases between them. The germline V gene has CDR1 KGHDR and CDR2 SFDVKD. CDR3 in amino acids: CATSDLRADTDTQYF. CDR3 in DNA: TGTGCCACCAGTGATTTAAGGGCAGACACAGATACGCAGTATTTT.

By sample share, this clonotype is medium-sized. CDR3 sequence: CASNPRPRQLYGGYTF. CDR3 bases: TGTGCCAGCAATCCACGGCCCCGACAGCTCTATGGAGGCTACACCTTC. J is TRBJ1-2 and V is TRBV6-1, with D possibly being TRBD1 (5 bases). CDR1 MNHNS and CDR2 SASEGT come from the germline V gene. V lost 7 bases to trimming and J lost 8 bases, with 26 bases between them. The CDR3 length is 16 residues.

This clonotype was picked up a small number of times. For the CDR3, the DNA is TGTGCCAGCAGTTTTTCCAGCAACTATGGCTACACCTTC. Its protein product is CASSFSSNYGYTF. This chain joins TRBV28 and TRBJ1-2; D not resolved. V was pared by 3 bases and J by 2 bases, with 7 bases between. This CDR3 comprises 13 residues. Germline V gene lookup returns CDR1 MDHEN and CDR2 SYDVKM.

The chain joins TRBV18 to TRBJ2-1; D may be TRBD2 (6 bases). Trimming pared 3 bases from V and 7 bases from J, leaving 16 bases between. This CDR3 region has 15 residues. Germline-derived CDR1 and CDR2 are KGHSH and LQKENI. The CDR3 region is CASSPGVLEGNEQFF. The DNA for the CDR3 is TGTGCCAGCTCACCGGGGGTTTTGGAGGGGAATGAGCAGTTCTTC.

This clonotype has a handful of counts. The chain combines TRBV24-1 with TRBJ1-2, with a weak D call TRBD1 (5 bases). This CDR3 is built from 13 residues. Trimming pared 9 bases from V and 4 bases from J, leaving 14 bases between. Germline assignment: CDR1 KGHDR and CDR2 SFDVKD. The CDR3 DNA follows: TGTGCCACCCAAAGGGGACCGACCTATGGCTACACCTTC. Amino acid sequence: CATQRGPTYGYTF.

The V and J genes are TRBV19 and TRBJ2-5; weak D call: TRBD1 (6 bases). The CDR3 is 13 amino acids. Trimming stripped 5 bases from V and 5 bases from J, with 12 bases between. Per the germline V gene, CDR1 is LNHDA and CDR2 is SQIVND (reference sequence). CDR3 sequence reads: CASSQQGWETQYF. The CDR3 DNA sequence: TGTGCCAGTAGTCAACAGGGCTGGGAGACCCAGTACTTC.

This chain links TRBV28 with TRBJ1-5; D gene unclear. CDR3 length: 14 amino acids. V was pared by 9 bases and J by 7 bases, with 19 bases between. Germline V gene data show CDR1 as MDHEN and CDR2 as SYDVKM. The CDR3 DNA is TGTGCCAGGGAGAAAGCAGTGGAATGGCAGCCCCAGCATTTT. Translation gives CAREKAVEWQPQHF.

This clonotype was seen only once. The rearrangement links TRBV12-3 or TRBV12-4 to TRBJ1-1; 8 bases are a match to TRBD1. CDR3 length equals 14 residues. V trimming: 6 bases; J trimming: 5 bases; junction bases outside the gene matches: 8. CDR3 bases: TGTGCCAGCAGCCAACAGGGGGTGAGGACTGAAGCTTTCTTT. It is translated as CASSQQGVRTEAFF.